This T cell receptor (beta chain) was observed in a study of blood T cell repertoires in COVID-19. Study in general: The samples span acute and convalescent COVID-19 from the United States, Italy and Spain. PBMCs, B-cell-depleted T cells, or T cells provided the cDNA or gDNA that made up the material.

From germline, CDR1 is SEHNR and CDR2 FQNEAQ (reference sequence). Trimming at V came to 6 bases and at J to 5 bases, leaving 11 bases not matched to a gene. There are 15 residues in the CDR3. In the source study's methods: For nucleated cells, counts were estimated from reference gene primer amplification. The repertoire was sequenced with immunoSEQ multiplex PCR; TCRdb's copy has only in-frame clones and lacks some. V and J calls and clone size are copied from that table; D and trimming were computed from the DNA. This table has about 150,000 clones, about 89% appearing once. The origin of this receptor is a man aged 60-69 years with active or convalescent COVID-19. Sequencing used peripheral blood. The J gene is TRBJ1-1, the V gene TRBV7-9; 8 bases are a match to TRBD1. The CDR3 protein is CASSSGQGGRTEAFF. CDR3 DNA: TGTGCCAGCAGTTCTGGACAGGGAGGAAGGACTGAAGCTTTCTTT.